Following are 23 T cell receptor beta chains from one sample sequenced in a study of CD8 T cells in ankylosing spondylitis. Broader study findings: What appeared characteristic of ankylosing spondylitis blood was a TCR beta motif of fewer than ten highly homologous variants.

These receptors' antigens are unknown. TCRdb used MiXCR to reprocess the 5' RACE reads, holding one entry per CDR3 protein. The repertoire holds a few hundred thousand distinct CDR3 sequences, with 6.5% to 10% as singletons. Sequencing used blood, either unsorted or a sorted T cell fraction (not recorded which). Receptor source: a male donor with ankylosing spondylitis.

The table lists this clonotype with many counts. V is TRBV24-1 and J is TRBJ2-1; D is possibly TRBD1 (5 bases). The germline gives CDR1 KGHDR, CDR2 SFDVKD. Trimming cost V 4 bases and J 9 bases, with 12 bases left between them. The CDR3 extends over 13 amino acids. The CDR3 here is CATSDHRFGEQFF. DNA for the CDR3: TGTGCCACCAGTGACCACAGGTTTGGTGAGCAGTTCTTC.

This clonotype was observed at least ten times. The gene calls are TRBV29-1 and TRBJ2-7; D is unclear. This CDR3 has 13 residues. Deletions cut 1 base from V and 4 bases from J, with 11 bases between. The germline V gene has CDR1 SQVTM and CDR2 ANQGSEA. The CDR3 here is CSVEAPYSYEQYF. The CDR3 coding sequence is TGCAGCGTTGAAGCCCCTTACAGTTACGAGCAGTACTTC.

This clonotype was detected only a few times. The rearrangement joins TRBV4-1 to TRBJ1-1; D is uncertain. Germline V gene data show CDR1 as MGHRA and CDR2 as YSYEKL. Deletions cut 0 bases from V and 7 bases from J, with 12 bases between. This CDR3 region has 14 residues. The CDR3 region has the DNA TGCGCCAGCAGCCAAGATCCCGTCTTGCATGAAGCTTTCTTT. As protein: CASSQDPVLHEAFF.

The CDR3 bases are TGCAGTGCCAGACTAGCGGGAAGCTCCTACAATGAGCAGTTCTTC. Translated, it gives CSARLAGSSYNEQFF. The chain uses TRBV20-1 and TRBJ2-1; 11 bases match TRBD2. In germline, CDR1 is DFQATT, CDR2 SNEGSKA (reference sequence). This CDR3 comprises 15 residues. V shed 6 bases, J shed 0 bases, and the junction held 4 bases outside the gene matches.

This clonotype was seen more than once but under ten times. This chain connects TRBV5-4 to TRBJ1-2, with D possibly being TRBD1 (6 bases). Trimming pared 2 bases from V and 0 bases from J, leaving 11 bases between. CDR3 length: 15 residues. Germline-derived CDR1 and CDR2 are SGHNT and YYREEE (reference sequence). The CDR3 DNA sequence: TGTGCCAGCAGCTTAACAGGGTTAGCTAACTATGGCTACACCTTC. Translation gives CASSLTGLANYGYTF.

This clonotype was seen more than once but under ten times. The chain couples TRBV2 to TRBJ2-5; D call uncertain. CDR3 length equals 15 residues. Trimming shortened V by 3 bases and J by 5 bases, and 16 bases separated the two germline ends. Germline V gene data show CDR1 as SNHLY and CDR2 as FYNNEI. The CDR3: CASSEFLEWSETQYF. In nucleotides, the CDR3 is TGTGCCAGCAGTGAGTTCTTGGAGTGGTCGGAGACCCAGTACTTC.

This clonotype has a handful of counts. The chain carries TRBV28 and TRBJ2-7; D is unresolved. Germline CDR1 reads MDHEN; CDR2 reads SYDVKM. This CDR3 spans 14 amino acids. Trimming took 6 bases from V and 3 from J, leaving 15 bases between them. The CDR3 nucleotides read TGTGCCAGCAGCAAAGCAATAAACTTCTACGAGCAGTACTTC. Translation gives CASSKAINFYEQYF.

This clonotype has a count of ten or more. The chain joins TRBV27 to TRBJ1-1; 8 nucleotides match TRBD1. V gave up 6 bases and J gave up 3 bases; unmatched junction bases: 9. Germline assignment: CDR1 MNHEY and CDR2 SMNVEV (reference sequence). This CDR3 has 15 residues. CDR3 in amino acids: CASSPQGQGYTEAFF. The CDR3, as DNA: TGTGCCAGCAGCCCCCAAGGACAGGGATACACTGAAGCTTTCTTT.

Many counts were recorded for this clonotype. This chain links TRBV2 with TRBJ1-2; a possible D gene is TRBD1 (5 bases). The CDR3 is 14 residues long. The germline V and J ends were trimmed by 5 bases and 0 bases, with 10 bases remaining between them. Germline V CDR1 and CDR2: SNHLY, FYNNEI. The CDR3 sequence: CASSRDETNYGYTF. DNA for the CDR3: TGTGCCAGCAGTCGGGACGAGACTAACTATGGCTACACCTTC. Full variable domain (missing parts from reference TRBV2 and TRBJ1-2): EPEVTQTPSHQVTQMGQEVILRCVPISNHLYFYWYRQILGQKVEFLVSFYNNEISEKSEIFDDQFSVERPDGSNFTLKIRSTKLEDSAMYFCASSRDETNYGYTFGSGTRLTVV.

This clonotype has ten or more counts. The chain links TRBV15 to TRBJ2-1; 11 bases are shared with TRBD2. Germline assignment: CDR1 LNHNV and CDR2 YYDKDF (reference sequence). The CDR3 is made up of 17 amino acids. With V trimmed by 1 base and J by 4 bases, 6 bases remained unmatched. CDR3 in amino acids: CATSRGAGTSGYNEQFF. DNA of the CDR3: TGTGCCACCAGCAGAGGGGCCGGGACTAGCGGTTACAATGAGCAGTTCTTC.

This clonotype was found many times. The chain joins TRBV7-2 to TRBJ1-5; D is unclear. The CDR3 runs 13 residues. Per germline, CDR1 SGHTA and CDR2 FQGNSA. Trimming pared 3 bases from V and 5 bases from J, leaving 8 bases between. The CDR3 sequence: CASSLRADQPQHF. The CDR3 bases are TGTGCCAGCAGCTTGAGAGCAGATCAGCCCCAGCATTTT.

This clonotype was seen a few times. The chain is built from TRBV28 and TRBJ2-1, with D possibly TRBD2 on 6 matching bases. V lost 1 base, J lost 2 bases, and 12 bases lay in between. Per germline, CDR1 MDHEN and CDR2 SYDVKM. The CDR3 has 16 amino acids. CDR3 region: CASSLSAGETYNEQFF. The CDR3 DNA reads TGTGCCAGCAGTTTATCAGCGGGCGAAACCTACAATGAGCAGTTCTTC.

This clonotype has at least ten counts. The gene calls are TRBV12-3 or TRBV12-4 and TRBJ2-1; 7 bases are shared with TRBD1. This CDR3 region has 13 residues. V gave up 7 bases and J gave up 5 bases; unmatched junction bases: 5. CDR3 bases: TGTGCCAGCAACGCCGGGACAGACAATGAGCAGTTCTTC. Residues: CASNAGTDNEQFF.

A few counts support this clonotype. This sequence joins TRBV18 and TRBJ2-1, with 15 bases matching TRBD2. V trimming: 5 bases; J trimming: 2 bases; junction bases outside the gene matches: 4. Germline V lookup: CDR1 KGHSH, CDR2 LQKENI. The CDR3 has 17 amino acids. DNA for the CDR3: TGTGCCAGCTCATGGGGACTAGCGGGAGGAACCTACAATGAGCAGTTCTTC. It yields the protein CASSWGLAGGTYNEQFF.

There are a few counts of this clonotype. The rearrangement links TRBV6-2 or TRBV6-3 to TRBJ2-5; 9 positions agree with TRBD2. V lost 5 bases and J lost 4; bases outside the gene matches: 5. This CDR3 is 14 amino acids long. Germline-derived CDR1 and CDR2 are MNHEY and SVGEGT. The DNA of the CDR3 is TGTGCCAGCAGTCGACAAGCGGGAGGAGAGACCCAGTACTTC. This codes for CASSRQAGGETQYF.

The chain carries TRBV10-3 and TRBJ2-3, with D possibly TRBD2 on 6 matching bases. The CDR3 extends over 14 amino acids. Germline V CDR1 and CDR2: ENHRY, SYGVKD. Between the trimmed V and J ends, which lost 8 bases and 0 bases, there was a span of 12 bases. The chain's CDR3 is CAIGGNHSTDTQYF. CDR3 DNA: TGTGCCATCGGGGGGAACCATAGCACAGATACGCAGTATTTT.

This clonotype has just a few counts. The chain links TRBV5-1 to TRBJ2-7; 9 bases match TRBD1. Germline V gives CDR1 SGHRS, CDR2 YFSETQ. This CDR3 is built from 15 residues. V lost 1 base, J lost 5 bases, and 7 bases stayed unmatched. This CDR3 reads CASSLNRGLANEQYF. The DNA of the CDR3 is TGCGCCAGCAGCTTGAACAGGGGGCTAGCTAACGAGCAGTACTTC.

This clonotype was seen repeatedly, ten times or more. The chain recombines TRBV7-9 with TRBJ1-5; D remains ambiguous. The CDR3 extends over 17 amino acids. Per the germline V gene, CDR1 is SEHNR and CDR2 is FQNEAQ (reference sequence). Deletions cut 2 bases from V and 0 bases from J, with 14 bases between. CDR3 amino acids: CASSLLRRARSNQPQHF. The DNA of the CDR3 is TGTGCCAGCAGCTTACTCAGGAGGGCTCGTAGCAATCAGCCCCAGCATTTT.

This clonotype has a count of ten or more. The chain has TRBV5-1 and TRBJ2-1; D gene uncertain. Deletions cut 4 bases from V and 10 bases from J, with 12 bases between. This CDR3 has 12 residues. Germline values: CDR1 SGHRS, CDR2 YFSETQ. The CDR3 reads CASSAQLEEQFF. CDR3 DNA sequence: TGCGCCAGCAGCGCTCAACTCGAGGAGCAGTTCTTC.

This clonotype was observed a handful of times. The V and J genes are TRBV27 and TRBJ2-2; weak D call: TRBD2 (5 bases). CDR3 size: 11 residues. Germline-derived CDR1 and CDR2 are MNHEY and SMNVEV (reference sequence). V lost 6 bases to trimming and J lost 7 bases, with 6 bases between them. The CDR3 region is CASSGIGELFF. As DNA, the CDR3 is TGTGCCAGCAGCGGGATCGGGGAGCTGTTTTTT.

This clonotype appeared a few times. The J gene is TRBJ1-1, the V gene TRBV19; TRBD1 matches at 10 bases. Germline V lookup: CDR1 LNHDA, CDR2 SQIVND (reference sequence). After removal of 2 bases from V and 3 bases from J, the junction contained 9 bases not matched to a gene. This CDR3 region has 17 residues. The CDR3 reads CASSIRRDRGFDTEAFF. In nucleotides, the CDR3 is TGTGCCAGTAGTATACGTCGGGACAGGGGATTTGACACTGAAGCTTTCTTT.

This chain connects TRBV30 to TRBJ2-2; 8 bases agree with TRBD1. The CDR3 runs 14 residues. The V segment lost 3 bases and the J segment 4 bases; nucleotides outside the gene matches: 4. The germline V gene has CDR1 GTSNPN and CDR2 SVGIG (reference sequence). The CDR3 sequence: CAWRDRAVTGELFF. The CDR3 DNA reads TGTGCCTGGAGGGACAGGGCTGTCACCGGGGAGCTGTTTTTT. Complete variable domain (other parts from reference TRBV30 and TRBJ2-2): SQTIHQWPATLVQPVGSPLSLECTVEGTSNPNLYWYRQAAGRGLQLLFYSVGIGQISSEVPQNLSASRPQDRQFILSSKKLLLSDSGFYLCAWRDRAVTGELFFGEGSRLTVL.

V and J are TRBV12-3 or TRBV12-4 and TRBJ1-2; 8 positions match TRBD1. The J segment lost 6 bases and the V segment lost 6 bases, leaving 6 bases of the junction unmatched. The CDR3 spans 13 residues. CDR3 nucleotides: TGTGCCAGCAGCCAGGACAGGGACCATGGCTACACCTTC. Translated, it gives CASSQDRDHGYTF.